One and the same sample provided the 11 T cell receptor beta chains below, sequenced in a study of T cells in localized non-small cell lung cancer. Generated by immunoSEQ multiplex PCR, the TCRdb table keeps only in-frame clones and is missing some. The top ten clones hold less than 9.5% of a sample with about 2,200 clones, more than 20% of them seen once. This specimen consisted of lung tumor tissue, obtained before any cancer treatment. The origin of the receptors is a woman aged 35 to 70 with stage III squamous cell lung carcinoma.

This clone was recorded a few times. This chain links TRBV30 with TRBJ1-3; no clear D gene. Per the germline V gene, CDR1 is GTSNPN and CDR2 is SVGIG (reference sequence). This CDR3 region has 14 residues. Trimming removed 3 bases at V and 1 base at J, with 10 bases between. DNA of the CDR3: TGTGCCTGGAGGGCGTATTATTCTGGAAACACCATATATTTT. Translated: CAWRAYYSGNTIYF.

This clone has a handful of counts. The chain combines TRBV9 with TRBJ1-3, with 9 positions matching TRBD1. Germline V gene data show CDR1 as SGDLS and CDR2 as YYNGEE. The CDR3 spans 16 residues. The J segment lost 4 bases and the V segment lost 5 bases, leaving 10 bases of the junction unmatched. For the CDR3, the DNA is TGTGCCAGCAGTCTCTGGACAGGGGCGGCGGGAAACACCATATATTTT. It encodes CASSLWTGAAGNTIYF.

V is TRBV18 and J is TRBJ2-7, with 9 bases fitting TRBD1. The CDR3 has 14 amino acids. Per the germline V gene, CDR1 is KGHSH and CDR2 is LQKENI. With 2 bases clipped from V and 5 bases from J, the junction kept 4 bases outside the gene matches. Here the CDR3 reads CASSPEQGANEQYF. In DNA, the CDR3 is TGTGCCAGCTCACCAGAACAGGGGGCCAACGAGCAGTACTTC.

The table lists this clone with a few counts. The chain carries TRBV1 and TRBJ2-1; whether TRBD1, the table's D call, matches the DNA was not checked. TRBV1 is a pseudogene. CDR3 length: 15 amino acids. The CDR3 here is CASSQEGQVNNEQFF. The CDR3 DNA reads as TGCGCCAGCAGCCAAGAGGGACAGGTTAACAATGAGCAGTTCTTC.

The rearrangement uses TRBV7-5 and TRBJ2-1. TRBV7-5 is a pseudogene. The CDR3 runs to 14 residues. Here the CDR3 reads CASSLDYWGYEQFF. CDR3 nucleotide sequence: TGTGCCAGCAGCTTAGACTATTGGGGTTATGAGCAGTTCTTC.

The chain combines TRBV6-8 with TRBJ2-7; D is possibly TRBD2 (5 bases). CDR1 is MNHGY, CDR2 SAAAGT, per germline. This CDR3 contains 15 residues. Trimming shortened V by 0 bases and J by 3 bases, and 12 bases separated the two germline ends. CDR3: CASSYSPDSLYEQYF. CDR3 in DNA: TGTGCCAGCAGTTACTCCCCGGACTCCCTCTACGAGCAGTACTTC.

This chain connects TRBV29-1 to TRBJ1-2; the D is unclear. Trimming left V 5 bases short and J 1 base short, with 11 bases between. The CDR3 runs 13 residues. Germline V gene sequence: CDR1 SQVTM, CDR2 ANQGSEA. CDR3 nucleotide sequence: TGCAGCGTTTATACCGTCGGTAACTATGGCTACACCTTC. It codes for CSVYTVGNYGYTF.

The chain joins TRBV14 to TRBJ2-3; 8 positions match TRBD2. J was trimmed by 8 bases and V by 0 bases; bases with no gene match: 7. The germline CDR1 and CDR2 sequences are SGHDN and FVKESK. The CDR3 is made up of 15 amino acids. The CDR3 sequence is CASSQDSWAGGTQYF. In DNA form, the CDR3 reads TGTGCCAGCAGCCAAGATAGCTGGGCGGGGGGTACGCAGTATTTT.

This clone is judged large (0.1 to 1%). The V call is TRBV25-1, the J call TRBJ1-6, with 8 bases matching TRBD1. Per the germline V gene, CDR1 is MGHDK and CDR2 is SYGVNS. The CDR3 sequence is 17 residues long. V trimming: 7 bases; J trimming: 10 bases; junction bases outside the gene matches: 18. The CDR3 sequence is CASKPSGTGNVGSPLHF. The CDR3 DNA is TGTGCCAGCAAACCGTCCGGGACAGGAAACGTTGGATCACCCCTCCACTTT.

This clone was recorded a few times. This rearrangement joins TRBV9 to TRBJ2-3, with no clear D. Germline V CDR1 and CDR2: SGDLS, YYNGEE. The CDR3 runs to 12 residues. Trimming left V 0 bases short and J 5 bases short, with 4 bases between. The CDR3 reads CASSVDQDTQYF. The CDR3 region has the DNA TGTGCCAGCAGCGTAGATCAAGATACGCAGTATTTT.

The V and J genes are TRBV11-3 and TRBJ1-2, with 9 bases lining up with TRBD1. The CDR3 runs 17 residues. Germline lookup yields CDR1 SGHNT and CDR2 YENEEA. Losses at the gene ends were 6 bases for V and 8 bases for J; bases not matched to a gene: 19. The chain's CDR3 is CASSRHRDRVFGKGYTF. DNA of the CDR3: TGTGCCAGCAGTCGACATCGGGACAGGGTTTTTGGGAAGGGCTACACCTTC.